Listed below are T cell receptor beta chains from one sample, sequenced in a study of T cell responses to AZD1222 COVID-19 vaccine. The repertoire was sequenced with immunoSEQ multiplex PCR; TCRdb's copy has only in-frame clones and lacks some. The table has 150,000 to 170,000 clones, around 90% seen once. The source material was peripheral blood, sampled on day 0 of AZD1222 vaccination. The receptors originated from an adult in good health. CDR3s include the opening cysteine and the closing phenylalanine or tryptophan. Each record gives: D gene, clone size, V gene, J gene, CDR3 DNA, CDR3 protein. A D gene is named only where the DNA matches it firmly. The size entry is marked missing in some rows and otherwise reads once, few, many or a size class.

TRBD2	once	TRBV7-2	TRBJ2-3	TGTGCCAGCAGCTTAGTTGGGACTAGAGATACGCAGTATTTT	CASSLVGTRDTQYF
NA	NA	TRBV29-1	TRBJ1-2	TGCAGCGTTGAGCAGGGACTCAGCTATGGCTACACCTTC	CSVEQGLSYGYTF
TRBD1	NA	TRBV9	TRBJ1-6	TGTGCCAGCAGCGAGGGGGAGGGGGCGTTTACACCCCTCCACTTT	CASSEGEGAFTPLHF
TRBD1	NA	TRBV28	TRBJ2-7	TGTGCCAGCAGTATCCCGGGACAGGGCTGGGAAGAGCAGTACTTC	CASSIPGQGWEEQYF
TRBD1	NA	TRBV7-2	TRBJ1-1	TGTGCCAGCAGCGGGCGACAGGGGAGTACTGAAGCTTTCTTT	CASSGRQGSTEAFF
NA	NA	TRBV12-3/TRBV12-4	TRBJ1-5	TGTGCCAGCAGTTCGGGACTTAATCAGCCCCAGCATTTT	CASSSGLNQPQHF
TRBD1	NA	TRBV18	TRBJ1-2	TGTGCCAGCTCACCATCGACAGGGACAGGATGGGGCTACACCTTC	CASSPSTGTGWGYTF
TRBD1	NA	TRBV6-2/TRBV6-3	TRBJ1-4	TGTGCCAGCAGTTACCAGGACAGGGATGAAAAACTGTTTTTT	CASSYQDRDEKLFF
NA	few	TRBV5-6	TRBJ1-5	TGTGCCAGCAGCTTGTATTCTGGGATCCAGCCCCAGCATTTT	CASSLYSGIQPQHF
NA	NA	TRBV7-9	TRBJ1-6	TGTGCCAGCAGCTTAGGAGGGGAAAAACCCCTCCACTTT	CASSLGGEKPLHF
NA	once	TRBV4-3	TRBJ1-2	TGCGCCAGCAGCCAAGGACGGAACTATGGCTACACCTTC	CASSQGRNYGYTF
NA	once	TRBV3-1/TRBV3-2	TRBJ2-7	TGTGCCAGCAGCCAAAACGCGGGAATCGAGCAGTACTTC	CASSQNAGIEQYF
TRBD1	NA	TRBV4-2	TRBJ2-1	TGTGCCAGCAGCCGAGGGGGACAGGGGACATACAATGAGCAGTTCTTC	CASSRGGQGTYNEQFF
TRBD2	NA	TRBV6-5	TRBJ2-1	TGTGCCAGCAGTTTACTAGCGGGGTTGTTCTTC	CASSLLAGLFF
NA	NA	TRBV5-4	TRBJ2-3	TGTGCCAGCAGCGACGCGAGGGGTAGCACAGATACGCAGTATTTT	CASSDARGSTDTQYF
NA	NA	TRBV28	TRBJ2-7	TGTGCCAGCAGTTTAGTCTACGAGCAGTACTTC	CASSLVYEQYF
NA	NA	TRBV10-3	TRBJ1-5	TGTGCCATCAGCTTCGACGGGAATCAGCCCCAGCATTTT	CAISFDGNQPQHF
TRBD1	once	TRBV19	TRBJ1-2	TGTGCCAGTAGTATAGGGGCTGTGCGGACAGGGGCCCCTTATGGCTACACCTTC	CASSIGAVRTGAPYGYTF
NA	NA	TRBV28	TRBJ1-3	TGTGCCAGCAGCTTCCATGGTGGGGGCTCAGGAAACACCATATATTTT	CASSFHGGGSGNTIYF
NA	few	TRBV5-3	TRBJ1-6	TGTGCCAGAAGCTTGGCTGGGCAGGTAAATTCACCCCTCCACTTT	CARSLAGQVNSPLHF
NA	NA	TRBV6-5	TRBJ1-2	TGTGCCACCTCCAGGCTAAACTATGGCTACACCTTC	CATSRLNYGYTF
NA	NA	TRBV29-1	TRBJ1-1	TGCAGCGCCAGGACCCGTGGTGAAGCTTTCTTT	CSARTRGEAFF
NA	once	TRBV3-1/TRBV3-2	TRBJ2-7	TGTGCCAGCAGCCAAGAGGGTTTTCAGTACTTC	CASSQEGFQYF
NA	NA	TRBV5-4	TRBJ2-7	TGTGCCAGCAGCTTGGGGGCAGGGGTGTACTCCTACGAGCAGTACTTC	CASSLGAGVYSYEQYF
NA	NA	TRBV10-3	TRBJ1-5	TGTGCCATCAGTTCCCAGCGGGATCAGCCCCAGCATTTT	CAISSQRDQPQHF
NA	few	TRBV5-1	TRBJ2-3	TGCGCCAGCAGCTTGGGAGATACGCAGTATTTT	CASSLGDTQYF
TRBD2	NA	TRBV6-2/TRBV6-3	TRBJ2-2	TGTGCCAGCAGTTACGTGCTAGCGGGGACCGGGGAGCTGTTTTTT	CASSYVLAGTGELFF
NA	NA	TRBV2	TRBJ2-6	TGTGCCAGCAAGAGGGAAAGTGGGGCCAACGTCCTGACTTTC	CASKRESGANVLTF
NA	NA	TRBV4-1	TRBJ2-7	TGCGCCAGCAGCCAAGATCAGCCCGGACCCTACGAGCAGTACTTC	CASSQDQPGPYEQYF
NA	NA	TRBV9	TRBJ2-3	TGTGCCAGCAGCGTAGGTAGCACAGATACGCAGTATTTT	CASSVGSTDTQYF
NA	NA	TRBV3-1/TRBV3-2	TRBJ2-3	TGTGCCAGCAGCCAAGACCCGGATTCCACAGATACGCAGTATTTT	CASSQDPDSTDTQYF
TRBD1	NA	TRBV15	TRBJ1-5	TGTGCCACCAGCAGAGATAAGGGGGCGAATCAGCCCCAGCATTTT	CATSRDKGANQPQHF
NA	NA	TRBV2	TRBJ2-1	TGTGCCAGCAGTGAAGAAGGGAGCTCCTACAATGAGCAGTTCTTC	CASSEEGSSYNEQFF
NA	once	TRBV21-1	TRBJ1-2	TGTGCCAGCAGTAAGACAGGGGCGCCTAACTATGGCTACACCTTC	CASSKTGAPNYGYTF
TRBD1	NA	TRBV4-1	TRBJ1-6	TGCGCCAGCAGCCGGTGGGACAGGACCATTTTTAATTCACCCCTCCACTTT	CASSRWDRTIFNSPLHF
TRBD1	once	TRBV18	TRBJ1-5	TGTGCCAGCTCACTAGGACAGGGTGGTCAGCCCCAGCATTTT	CASSLGQGGQPQHF
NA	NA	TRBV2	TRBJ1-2	TGTGCCAGCGGAAGTGGGGGTGCAGCCTATGGCTACACCTTC	CASGSGGAAYGYTF
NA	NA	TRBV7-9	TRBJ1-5	TGTGCCAGCAGCCAAACAGGGTCCGATCAGCCCCAGCATTTT	CASSQTGSDQPQHF
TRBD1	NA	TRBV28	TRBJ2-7	TGTGCCAGCACGATCGGACAGGGTAACTACGAGCAGTACTTC	CASTIGQGNYEQYF
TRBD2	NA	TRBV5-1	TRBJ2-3	TGCGCCAGCAGCAGTAGCGGGGGGGCCGGGGATACGCAGTATTTT	CASSSSGGAGDTQYF
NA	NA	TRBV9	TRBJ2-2	TGTGCCAGCAGCGTAACGACCCGGGGAACCGGGGAGCTGTTTTTT	CASSVTTRGTGELFF